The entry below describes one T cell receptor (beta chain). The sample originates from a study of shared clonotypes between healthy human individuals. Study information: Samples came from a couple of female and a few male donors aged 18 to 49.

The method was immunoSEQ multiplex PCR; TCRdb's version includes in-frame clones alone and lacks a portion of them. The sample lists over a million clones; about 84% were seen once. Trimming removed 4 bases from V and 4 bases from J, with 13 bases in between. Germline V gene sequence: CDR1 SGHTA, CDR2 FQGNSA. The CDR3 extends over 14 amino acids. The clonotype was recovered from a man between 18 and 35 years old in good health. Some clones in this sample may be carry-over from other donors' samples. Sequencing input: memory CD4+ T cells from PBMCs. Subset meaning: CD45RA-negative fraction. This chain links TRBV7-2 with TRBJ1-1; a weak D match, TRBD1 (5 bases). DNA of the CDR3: TGTGCCAGCAGCTATGAGGCAAGGGGCACTGAAGCTTTCTTT. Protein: CASSYEARGTEAFF.